This entry describes one T cell receptor (beta chain). Antigen unknown. Trimming pared 2 bases from V and 1 base from J, leaving 8 bases between. This CDR3 region has 14 residues. CDR1 is MRHNA, CDR2 SNTAGT, per germline. The sample originates from a study of cytomegalovirus exposure and HLA in healthy donors. Background on the study: Earlier, fewer than 130 million unique TCR beta sequences were recovered from approximately 180 million T cells by an analysis. Study-wide points: Earlier findings revealed that most TCR beta V segments proved productive either about 87% or about 30% of the time. Several top significant clusters appeared, in a later analysis, to be linked to common viral pathogens. Owing to their indistinguishability, certain V segments, notably TRBV6-2 and TRBV6-3, were excluded.

With 60 Vbeta and 13 Jbeta primers, the PCR was carried out. Generated by immunoSEQ multiplex PCR, the TCRdb table keeps only in-frame clones and is missing some. The sample holds 150,000 to 200,000 clones; less than 80% are singletons and the top ten take 2.5% to 3%. This chain connects TRBV6-4 to TRBJ1-1; D is unclear. The source of this sequence is a man aged 40-50 years in good health and CMV-seronegative. The sequencing input was PBMCs. CDR3 sequence (DNA): TGTGCCAGCAGTGACACAGATAAGAACACTGAAGCTTTCTTT. Amino acid sequence: CASSDTDKNTEAFF.